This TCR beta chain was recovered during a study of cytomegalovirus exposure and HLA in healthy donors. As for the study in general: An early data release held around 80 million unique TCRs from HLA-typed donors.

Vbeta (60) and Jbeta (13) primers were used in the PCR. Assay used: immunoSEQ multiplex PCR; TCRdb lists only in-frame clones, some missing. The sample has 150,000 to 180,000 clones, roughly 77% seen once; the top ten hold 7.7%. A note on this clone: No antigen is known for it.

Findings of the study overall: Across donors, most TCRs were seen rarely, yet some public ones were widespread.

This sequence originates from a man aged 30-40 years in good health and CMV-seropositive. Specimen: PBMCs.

The CDR3 DNA is TGCAGCGCCAAGGGGACAGGGGGCAGAATGAACACTGAAGCTTTCTTT. Translating it yields CSAKGTGGRMNTEAFF. The J gene is TRBJ1-1, the V gene TRBV29-1; TRBD1 matches at 12 bases. The V and J ends lost 7 bases and 0 bases, in that order; junction bases with no gene match: 9. CDR3 size: 16 residues. Germline V gene data show CDR1 as SQVTM and CDR2 as ANQGSEA.